The clone carrying this T cell receptor (beta chain) has just a few counts. Its antigen is not identified. In germline, CDR1 is MNHEY, CDR2 SMNVEV (reference sequence). V shed 5 bases and J 5 bases; nucleotides not matched to a gene: 8. CDR3 size: 15 residues. MiXCR, applied by TCRdb to the reads, yields one record per CDR3 protein. The table has 160,000 or so distinct CDR3 sequences, under 20% seen once; the top ten hold approximately 18%. These data belong to a study of T cell repertoires in cytomegalovirus infection. Overall study context: Public TCR beta signatures indicated both CMV infection and matching HLA type. Notes on the study in general: In two of eight donors, the top clonotype was HLA-C-restricted CMV-specific. Summed frequency of public TCR beta families distinguished CMV carriers with the relevant HLA.

The rearrangement joins TRBV27 to TRBJ2-5; 10 bases match TRBD1. The sequence was obtained from a human donor in good health (CMV status not recorded). Some clones in this sample may be carry-over from other donors' samples. Sequencing input: CD8+ T cells from PBMCs. The DNA for the CDR3 is TGTGCCAGCAGTCTGCGGGACAGGGGATGGGAGACCCAGTACTTC. This codes for CASSLRDRGWETQYF.